This is a list of T cell receptor beta chains from one sample in a study of high-grade serous ovarian cancer treatment subgroups. TCRdb's table, derived via immunoSEQ multiplex PCR, lists solely in-frame clones and lacks some. The table includes 6,000 to 8,000 clones, over 70% detected once. The source material was tumor tissue. These receptor sequences come from a human donor with high-grade serous ovarian cancer. Each CDR3 is given with its conserved first and last residue. D genes are given only for firm matches. Rows give clone size only sometimes, using once, few, many, or a class for an expanded clone.

D gene,clone size,J gene,V gene,CDR3 DNA,CDR3 protein
.,.,TRBJ2-6,TRBV5-1,TGCGCCAGCAGCTTGGCCCCGGCCCGGGCTGGGGCCAACGTCCTGACTTTC,CASSLAPARAGANVLTF
.,.,TRBJ1-2,TRBV5-5,TGTGCCAGCAGCTTGAGGAGGGGCTACACCTTC,CASSLRRGYTF
TRBD2,.,TRBJ2-6,TRBV19,TGTGCCAGTTCGCCGGGGAGGGAGAGGCTGTTTTTGTCTGGGGCCAACGTCCTGACTTTC,CASSPGRERLFLSGANVLTF
TRBD1,.,TRBJ2-7,TRBV4-2,TGTGCCAGCAGTACCGGGACAGGGCCCTACGAGCAGTACTTC,CASSTGTGPYEQYF
.,.,TRBJ1-1,TRBV19,TGTGCCAATAGTGAGGGACAAATGAACACTGAAGCTTTCTTT,CANSEGQMNTEAFF
TRBD2,few,TRBJ2-2,TRBV5-4,TGTGCCAGCAGCTCTTCGACTAGCGGGAGGGCCGGGGAGCTGTTTTTT,CASSSSTSGRAGELFF
.,.,TRBJ2-1,TRBV30,TGTGCCTGGAGAGGTGTGAGCAGTGCGGCCCCCCAGTTCTTC,CAWRGVSSAAPQFF
.,.,TRBJ2-7,TRBV7-2,TGTGCCAGCAGCCAGGGGACGGTTTACGAGCAGTACTTC,CASSQGTVYEQYF
TRBD2,.,TRBJ2-5,TRBV19,TGTGCCAGTAGTAGACTCTATAATACGGGACTACAAGAGACCCAGTACTTC,CASSRLYNTGLQETQYF
TRBD2,.,TRBJ2-1,TRBV5-1,TGCGCCAGCAGCAAAAATAGCGGGTTGAGCTCCTACAATGAGCAGTTCTTC,CASSKNSGLSSYNEQFF
.,few,TRBJ1-2,TRBV29-1,TGCAGCGTTCACCCAGGCAACTATGGCTACACCTTC,CSVHPGNYGYTF
TRBD1,.,TRBJ2-1,TRBV29-1,TGCAGCGCGGGACAGGGGGCGAGTGAGCAGTTCTTC,CSAGQGASEQFF
.,.,TRBJ2-5,TRBV7-3,TGTGCCAGCAGCTTAATGGTTCAAGAGACCCAGTACTTC,CASSLMVQETQYF
.,.,TRBJ2-3,TRBV15,TGTGCCACCAGCAGAGAACGTAATCAGGGGCGGGGGAGCACAGATACGCAGTATTTT,CATSRERNQGRGSTDTQYF
TRBD1,.,TRBJ2-1,TRBV7-3,TGTGCCAGCAGCCTGGCCAGGACAGGGGAAAAGTTCTTC,CASSLARTGEKFF
.,.,TRBJ2-1,TRBV5-6,TGTGCCAGCAGCCAACGAGACGGGGACGATGGGGTATTAGGGCAGTTCTTC,CASSQRDGDDGVLGQFF
TRBD1,.,TRBJ1-3,TRBV19,TGTGCCAGTAGCCCCGACAGGGGCTCTGGAAACACCATATATTTT,CASSPDRGSGNTIYF
.,.,TRBJ2-5,TRBV5-4,TGTGCCAGCAGCGTGGACAGGGCGGGGGAAGAGACCCAGTACTTC,CASSVDRAGEETQYF
.,.,TRBJ2-5,TRBV9,TGTGCCAGCAGCGTAGAAGGCGATCAAGAGACCCAGTACTTC,CASSVEGDQETQYF
.,.,TRBJ1-2,TRBV5-1,TGCGCCAGCAGCCCCCAAGTAGGGACACCCTATGGCTACACCTTC,CASSPQVGTPYGYTF
TRBD1,.,TRBJ1-4,TRBV5-4,TGTGCCAGCAGCTCGGGACAGTTGGCTGAAAAACTGTTTTTT,CASSSGQLAEKLFF
.,.,TRBJ1-2,TRBV6-6,TGTGCCAGCCATCTGGGAGCCCAACACAACTATGGCTACACCTTC,CASHLGAQHNYGYTF
TRBD1,.,TRBJ2-2,TRBV28,TGTGCCAGCAGCGCCGCCGGGACAGGGTGGATGCTTGCCGGGGAGCTGTTTTTT,CASSAAGTGWMLAGELFF
.,.,TRBJ2-2,TRBV7-6,TGTGCCAGCAGCTTATTCGGTGTGGGGGGCGGGGAGCTGTTTTTT,CASSLFGVGGGELFF
.,.,TRBJ2-1,TRBV7-2,TGTGCCAGCAGCTTAGGATTCCGTTACAATGAGCAGTTCTTC,CASSLGFRYNEQFF
.,.,TRBJ2-1,TRBV11-2,TGTGCCAGCACTTCGGTCGGCTTCTACAATGAGCAGTTCTTC,CASTSVGFYNEQFF
.,.,TRBJ1-5,TRBV10-1,TGCGCCAGCCGAAGCCCGGGACTTGGCAGCCCCAAGCATTTT,CASRSPGLGSPKHF
.,.,TRBJ2-3,TRBV5-1,TGCGCCAGCAGCGGGGGGGCGGTCACAGATACGCAGTATTTT,CASSGGAVTDTQYF
.,.,TRBJ2-7,TRBV11-3,TGTGCCAGCAGCTTAGAAAGGGTTTCTGGGGAACCTTGGCTATACGAGCAGTACTTC,CASSLERVSGEPWLYEQYF
.,.,TRBJ2-7,TRBV25-1,TGTGCCAGCAGTGATTACCCCAGCTCCTACGAGCAGTACTTC,CASSDYPSSYEQYF
.,once,TRBJ2-7,TRBV21-1,TGTGCCAGCAGCAAAGGGATGGACGAGCAGTACTTC,CASSKGMDEQYF
TRBD1,.,TRBJ1-3,TRBV2,TGTGCCAGCAGTCGGACAGGGCAGGTCCTAGCAACGAGCTCTGGAAACACCATATATTTT,CASSRTGQVLATSSGNTIYF
.,.,TRBJ2-1,TRBV19,TGTGCCAGTAGTATGTACAATGAGCAGTTCTTC,CASSMYNEQFF
TRBD1,.,TRBJ2-7,TRBV11-3,TGTGCCAGCAGCGGCAGTGTGGGACAGAGCTCCTACGAGCAGTACTTC,CASSGSVGQSSYEQYF
.,.,TRBJ1-5,TRBV7-5,TGTGTCAGAAGCTTTGATCTTCCGGGCGGGCATTTT,CVRSFDLPGGHF
.,once,TRBJ2-3,TRBV27,TGTGCCAGCTGGGGCAGGGGCCTGGGAGATACGCAGTATTTT,CASWGRGLGDTQYF
TRBD1,.,TRBJ2-5,TRBV30,TGTGCCTTAGACAGGGTGGCGAGAGAGACCCAGTACTTC,CALDRVARETQYF
TRBD1,.,TRBJ1-2,TRBV7-9,TGTGCCAGCAGCTTAGGGGTGACAGGGGGCAACTATGGCTACACCTTC,CASSLGVTGGNYGYTF
TRBD1,.,TRBJ2-7,TRBV5-1,TGCGCCAGCAGCCCTGGGACAGCGTACGAGCAGTACTTC,CASSPGTAYEQYF
TRBD1,few,TRBJ1-2,TRBV5-6,TGTGCCAGCAGCTTGGATACAGGGGGAAAGTATGGCTACACCTTC,CASSLDTGGKYGYTF
.,few,TRBJ1-5,TRBV7-2,TGTGCCAGCAGCTTCATGGGAGATAGCAATCAGCCCCAGCATTTT,CASSFMGDSNQPQHF
.,.,TRBJ1-2,TRBV28,TGTGCCAGCAGAGGCAGGGCCCAAACCTATGGCTACACCTTC,CASRGRAQTYGYTF
TRBD1,.,TRBJ2-7,TRBV5-4,TGTGCCAGCAGTCCGACAGGGACCTACGAGCAGTACTTC,CASSPTGTYEQYF
.,.,TRBJ1-4,TRBV27,TGTGCCACCCTACAGGGATCTAGGGAAAAACTGTTTTTT,CATLQGSREKLFF
.,once,TRBJ1-1,TRBV4-1,TGCGCCAGCAGCCAAGATAGGCAGGTAGAAGCTTTCTTT,CASSQDRQVEAFF
TRBD1,few,TRBJ1-1,TRBV7-3,TGTGCCAGCAGCGTAGCACAGGGGACTGAAGCTTTCTTT,CASSVAQGTEAFF
.,.,TRBJ2-1,TRBV10-3,TGTGCCATCAGTGTTAGGGACTCAGAGCTGGATGAGCAGTTCTTC,CAISVRDSELDEQFF
.,.,TRBJ2-7,TRBV5-4,TGTGCCAGCAGCTCCCCTAACTACGAGCAGTACTTC,CASSSPNYEQYF
TRBD2,once,TRBJ2-7,TRBV11-3,TGTGCCAGCAGCTTTGATAGCGGGAACCACGAGCAGTACTTC,CASSFDSGNHEQYF
.,.,TRBJ2-7,TRBV14,TGTGCCAGCAGCACGAGCAGCGACTACGAGCAGTACTTC,CASSTSSDYEQYF
TRBD1,.,TRBJ1-1,TRBV10-3,TGTGCCATCAGTGAAGACAGGGCATCAAAAGCTTTCTTT,CAISEDRASKAFF
TRBD1,.,TRBJ2-6,TRBV10-3,TGTGCCATCAACAACAGGGGCCCCGGGGCCAACGTCCTGACTTTC,CAINNRGPGANVLTF
TRBD1,.,TRBJ2-1,TRBV7-2,TGTGCCAGCAGCGCAACCGGGACAGGCCTCTCCTACAATGAGCAGTTCTTC,CASSATGTGLSYNEQFF
.,once,TRBJ2-1,TRBV2,TGTGCCAGCAGTGACCCCAGCTCCTACAATGAGCAGTTCTTC,CASSDPSSYNEQFF